The sequence of this TCR beta chain was determined in a study of cytomegalovirus exposure and HLA in healthy donors. A multiplex PCR was run with 60 Vbeta primers and 13 Jbeta primers. Using immunoSEQ multiplex PCR, the repertoire was profiled, and TCRdb retains in-frame clones only, with some absent. Here the sample table reports 150,000 to 200,000 clones. Every donor was a healthy person donating bone marrow. The donors, nominally healthy at sampling, likely had unrecorded immune exposures. Deletions cut 6 bases from V and 6 bases from J, with 11 bases between. The CDR3 has 12 amino acids. Germline V CDR1 and CDR2: MDHEN, SYDVKM.

This TCR was sampled from a woman aged 18-29 years in good health and CMV-seropositive. Sequenced sample: PBMCs. The J gene is TRBJ1-1, the V gene TRBV28; D is possibly TRBD1 (6 bases). The DNA for the CDR3 is TGTGCCAGCAGAAAATCAGGGGCTGAAGCTTTCTTT. This translates into CASRKSGAEAFF.